The text below deals with one T cell receptor beta chain. The antigen is not known. Profiling relied on immunoSEQ multiplex PCR, and the TCRdb table lists in-frame clones only, not all of them. This repertoire shows approximately 320,000 clones, approximately 79% found once; its top ten account for about a tenth. The data stem from a study of shared clonotypes between healthy human individuals. Caucasian adults living in Nashville, Tennessee, provided all samples. A split of CD4+ cells into CD45RA+ naive and CD45RA-negative memory subsets was performed. Study-level results: Approximately 4.6% of naive CD4 clonotypes were shared across a few donors. Large depth notwithstanding, sorted-subset sequencing proved incomplete by rarefaction.

Germline CDR1 is KGHSH and CDR2 is LQKENI. CDR3 length: 17 amino acids. Trimming shortened V by 2 bases and J by 1 base, and 16 bases separated the two germline ends. The chain joins TRBV18 to TRBJ2-3; a weak D match, TRBD1 (6 bases). Sample: memory CD4+ T cells sorted from blood. The subset: CD45RA-negative fraction. This clonotype was sampled from a young man in good health. CDR3 sequence reads: CASSPDAGTPGTDTQYF. DNA of the CDR3: TGTGCCAGCTCACCAGACGCCGGGACACCTGGCACAGATACGCAGTATTTT.